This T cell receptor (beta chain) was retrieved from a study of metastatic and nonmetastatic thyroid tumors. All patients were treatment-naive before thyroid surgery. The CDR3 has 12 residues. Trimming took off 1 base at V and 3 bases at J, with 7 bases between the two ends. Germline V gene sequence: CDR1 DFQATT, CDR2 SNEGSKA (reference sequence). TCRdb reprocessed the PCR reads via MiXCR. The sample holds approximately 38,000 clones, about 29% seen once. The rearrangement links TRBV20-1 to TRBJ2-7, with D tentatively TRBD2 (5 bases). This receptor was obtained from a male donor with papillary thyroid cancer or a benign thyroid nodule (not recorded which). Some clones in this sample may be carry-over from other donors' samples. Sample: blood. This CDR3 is CSARGTGYEQYF. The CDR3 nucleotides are TGCAGTGCTAGAGGGACTGGCTACGAGCAGTACTTC.